The 26 T cell receptor beta chains reported below all come from one sample, sequenced in a study of blood T cell repertoires in COVID-19. Profiled with immunoSEQ multiplex PCR; TCRdb holds only in-frame clones, not every one. Among hundreds of thousands of clones listed, 75% to 90% were seen once. The sample comprised PBMCs or T cells enriched from blood (not recorded which). Source of these receptors: a young man who had recovered from COVID-19.

The chain employs TRBV29-1 and TRBJ1-2, with TRBD1 identical over 7 bases. The CDR3 is made up of 15 amino acids. Trimming cost V 4 bases and J 6 bases; bases outside gene matches: 14. Germline CDR1 and CDR2: SQVTM and ANQGSEA. The DNA of the CDR3 is TGCAGCGTTGGATTGGTGGGGGACAGCCAACATGGCTACACCTTC. It specifies CSVGLVGDSQHGYTF. The variable domain in full, with the rest retrieved from reference TRBV29-1 and TRBJ1-2, is SAVISQKPSRDICQRGTSLTIQCQVDSQVTMMFWYRQQPGQSLTLIATANQGSEATYESGFVIDKFPISRPNLTFSTLTVSNMSPEDSSIYLCSVGLVGDSQHGYTFGSGTRLTVV.

The rearrangement uses TRBV18 and TRBJ2-7; 7 bases are shared with TRBD2. The V and J ends lost 1 base and 7 bases, in that order; junction bases with no gene match: 10. The CDR3 totals 15 residues. In germline, CDR1 is KGHSH, CDR2 LQKENI. The DNA of the CDR3 is TGTGCCAGCTCACCACGTGGGGACTACAGGACGGAGCAGTACTTC. It translates to CASSPRGDYRTEQYF.

This rearrangement joins TRBV24-1 to TRBJ1-5; D not resolved. V shed 6 bases and J shed 2 bases, with 13 bases lying between them. Germline CDR1 is KGHDR and CDR2 is SFDVKD. The CDR3 spans 15 residues. The CDR3 here is CATSPKGLGNQPQHF. For the CDR3, the DNA is TGTGCCACCAGTCCGAAAGGACTGGGCAATCAGCCCCAGCATTTT.

The chain couples TRBV15 to TRBJ1-3; D is undetermined. CDR3 length equals 14 residues. Trimming cost V 4 bases and J 0 bases, with 7 bases left between them. Germline loops: CDR1 LNHNV, CDR2 YYDKDF (reference sequence). DNA of the CDR3: TGTGCCACCAGCAATCGGGTCTCTGGAAACACCATATATTTT. Translated: CATSNRVSGNTIYF.

The chain is built from TRBV18 and TRBJ2-2, with D maybe TRBD2 (6 bases). The CDR3 loop spans 15 amino acids. Germline V gives CDR1 KGHSH, CDR2 LQKENI. V gave up 3 bases and J gave up 2 bases, with 10 bases separating them. The CDR3 loop is CASSPARDNTGELFF. CDR3 nucleotides: TGTGCCAGCTCACCCGCGCGGGACAACACCGGGGAGCTGTTTTTT.

J is TRBJ1-3 and V is TRBV10-3; D gene unclear. V shed 3 bases and J shed 1 base, with 10 bases lying between them. The CDR3 sequence is 15 residues long. CDR1 is ENHRY and CDR2 is SYGVKD in the germline V gene. The DNA of the CDR3 is TGTGCCATCAGTGATTCTAGAGCTTCTGGAAACACCATATATTTT. Its protein is CAISDSRASGNTIYF.

The rearrangement joins TRBV7-9 to TRBJ2-7; D is ambiguous. This CDR3 region has 13 residues. CDR1 and CDR2 from the germline V gene are SEHNR and FQNEAQ (reference sequence). V was trimmed by 3 bases and J by 7 bases, leaving 13 bases between them. The CDR3 nucleotides are TGTGCCAGCAGCTTGGCTTCTCTGAGGGAGCAGTACTTC. As protein: CASSLASLREQYF.

The chain carries TRBV10-2 and TRBJ1-5, with a weak D call TRBD1 (5 bases). This CDR3 spans 17 amino acids. Germline assignment: CDR1 WSHSY and CDR2 SAAADI. The V end was cut by 5 bases, the J end by 7 bases, with 24 bases between. CDR3 in amino acids: CASSPSGLRGGGQPQHF. Here the CDR3 DNA reads TGCGCCAGCAGTCCTTCCGGACTTAGGGGAGGTGGACAGCCCCAGCATTTT.

This sequence joins TRBV9 and TRBJ1-1; no definite D call. Between the trimmed V and J ends, which lost 3 bases and 4 bases, there was a span of 13 bases. This CDR3 is 14 amino acids long. From germline, CDR1 is SGDLS and CDR2 YYNGEE. Here the CDR3 DNA reads TGTGCCAGCAGCGCAACGGAGCGACCCACTGAAGCTTTCTTT. As protein: CASSATERPTEAFF. The full variable domain, with the rest looked up from reference TRBV9 and TRBJ1-1, is DSGVTQTPKHLITATGQRVTLRCSPRSGDLSVYWYQQSLDQGLQFLIQYYNGEERAKGNILERFSAQQFPDLHSELNLSSLELGDSALYFCASSATERPTEAFFGQGTRLTVV.

The CDR3 region has the DNA TGTGCCAGTACCCAGGACTCCTTGAACACCGGGGAGCTGTTTTTT. It codes for CASTQDSLNTGELFF. This chain connects TRBV19 to TRBJ2-2, with a weak D call TRBD2 (5 bases). The length of the CDR3 is 15 residues. Trimming took off 7 bases at V and 1 base at J, with 13 bases between the two ends. Germline CDR1 LNHDA, CDR2 SQIVND (reference sequence).

The chain couples TRBV7-2 to TRBJ1-2, with 11 bases fitting TRBD1. Losses at the gene ends were 0 bases for V and 7 bases for J; bases not matched to a gene: 4. This CDR3 has 15 amino acids. The germline V gene encodes CDR1 SGHTA and CDR2 FQGNSA. The CDR3 nucleotides are TGTGCCAGCAGCTTAGCAGGGACAGGGGGTAGTGGCTACACCTTC. It encodes CASSLAGTGGSGYTF.

V usage is TRBV7-9 and J usage is TRBJ2-7; tentative D call: TRBD1 (7 bases). Trimming shortened V by 5 bases and J by 3 bases, and 14 bases separated the two germline ends. Germline V CDR1 and CDR2: SEHNR, FQNEAQ (reference sequence). This CDR3 region has 14 residues. The chain's CDR3 is CASSDQGGLYEQYF. The CDR3 bases are TGTGCCAGCAGCGATCAGGGGGGCCTCTACGAGCAGTACTTC.

This clone was recorded only once. This chain joins TRBV19 and TRBJ1-1, with 10 bases matching TRBD1. This CDR3 has 14 residues. With 6 bases clipped from V and 5 bases from J, the junction kept 6 bases outside the gene matches. Per germline, CDR1 LNHDA and CDR2 SQIVND (reference sequence). The DNA of the CDR3 is TGTGCCAGTAGAACACCGGGACAGGGGACTGAAGCTTTCTTT. Translating it yields CASRTPGQGTEAFF.

This clone was observed a single time. V is TRBV10-1 and J is TRBJ2-7; D is unclear. Looked up from germline, CDR1 is WNHNN and CDR2 is SYGVQD (reference sequence). This CDR3 spans 14 amino acids. Trimming took 4 bases from V and 4 from J, leaving 14 bases between them. CDR3 nucleotide sequence: TGCGCCAGCAGTGTTAGCCCAAGCCGATACGAGCAGTACTTC. Amino acids: CASSVSPSRYEQYF.

V gene TRBV2 combines with J gene TRBJ2-7; 10 nucleotides line up with TRBD2. Germline V gene sequence: CDR1 SNHLY, CDR2 FYNNEI. V trimming: 8 bases; J trimming: 6 bases; junction bases outside the gene matches: 16. The CDR3 length is 16 residues. CDR3 bases: TGTGCCAGCGGTTACCGGAGCGGGGGGGCAGGAGGCGAGCAGTACTTC. Protein product: CASGYRSGGAGGEQYF.

The chain couples TRBV7-3 to TRBJ2-3, with 7 positions matching TRBD2. CDR1 SGHTA and CDR2 FQGTGA come from the germline V gene. V lost 4 bases to trimming and J lost 3 bases; unmatched junction nucleotides: 7. The CDR3 is 15 amino acids. DNA of the CDR3: TGTGCCAGCAGCTCCCAAAGCGGGGTAACAGATACGCAGTATTTT. Translated, it gives CASSSQSGVTDTQYF.

The J gene is TRBJ2-7, the V gene TRBV3-1 (or the pseudogene TRBV3-2); the match to TRBD1 covers 7 bases. V was clipped by 0 bases and J by 9 bases; unmatched bases: 2. Looked up from germline, CDR1 is LGHDT and CDR2 is YNNKEL (reference sequence). The CDR3 extends over 12 amino acids. CDR3: CASSQDWDRQYF. The CDR3 coding sequence is TGTGCCAGCAGCCAAGATTGGGACAGGCAGTACTTC.

V usage is TRBV29-1 and J usage is TRBJ1-1; maybe TRBD1 (5 bases). This CDR3 is 12 amino acids long. V was shortened by 6 bases and J by 3 bases, with 11 bases between the two germline ends. Germline CDR1 is SQVTM and CDR2 is ANQGSEA. CDR3 nucleotides: TGCAGCGTCGCCAAACAGGACACTGAAGCTTTCTTT. Residues: CSVAKQDTEAFF.

Concerning this clone: In the same sample, other DNA sequences code for this CDR3. V is TRBV7-9 and J is TRBJ2-3, with D possibly being TRBD2 (6 bases). Germline CDR1 SEHNR, CDR2 FQNEAQ (reference sequence). Trimming stripped 4 bases from V and 6 bases from J, with 8 bases between. The CDR3 spans 12 residues. The CDR3, as DNA: TGTGCCAGCAGCTCTGGGGGGGATACGCAGTATTTT. This sequence encodes CASSSGGDTQYF.

This clone was counted a single time. The chain has TRBV10-3 and TRBJ2-3; 12 bases are a match to TRBD2. The CDR3 extends over 15 amino acids. Germline values: CDR1 ENHRY, CDR2 SYGVKD. Losses at the gene ends were 6 bases for V and 7 bases for J; bases not matched to a gene: 8. The chain's CDR3 is CAIRSSGGAAYTQYF. The DNA of the CDR3 is TGTGCCATCAGGTCTAGCGGGGGGGCCGCGTATACGCAGTATTTT.

This clone appeared a single time. The chain employs TRBV9 and TRBJ2-5, with 15 bases fitting TRBD2. The CDR3 contains 15 residues. CDR1 SGDLS and CDR2 YYNGEE come from the germline V gene. V shed 3 bases and J 7 bases; nucleotides not matched to a gene: 4. In DNA form, the CDR3 reads TGTGCCAGCAGCGGGACTAGCGGGGGGGCCCTGACCCAGTACTTC. Protein sequence: CASSGTSGGALTQYF. Full variable domain (remainder filled in from reference TRBV9 and TRBJ2-5): DSGVTQTPKHLITATGQRVTLRCSPRSGDLSVYWYQQSLDQGLQFLIQYYNGEERAKGNILERFSAQQFPDLHSELNLSSLELGDSALYFCASSGTSGGALTQYFGPGTRLLVL.

The chain is built from TRBV29-1 and TRBJ1-1; D remains ambiguous. This CDR3 is built from 14 residues. Between the trimmed V and J ends, which lost 2 bases and 0 bases, there was a span of 10 bases. From germline, CDR1 is SQVTM and CDR2 ANQGSEA. CDR3: CSVEKAGLNTEAFF. The CDR3 coding sequence is TGCAGCGTTGAAAAGGCAGGCCTGAACACTGAAGCTTTCTTT.

V gene TRBV2 combines with J gene TRBJ2-1; 11 bases are shared with TRBD2. J lost 8 bases, V lost 7 bases, and 4 bases had no gene match. This CDR3 is built from 13 residues. Per germline, CDR1 SNHLY and CDR2 FYNNEI. CDR3 nucleotide sequence: TGTGCCAGCAAGACTAGCGGGATTGATGAGCAGTTCTTC. Its protein is CASKTSGIDEQFF. Full variable domain (missing parts from reference TRBV2 and TRBJ2-1): EPEVTQTPSHQVTQMGQEVILRCVPISNHLYFYWYRQILGQKVEFLVSFYNNEISEKSEIFDDQFSVERPDGSNFTLKIRSTKLEDSAMYFCASKTSGIDEQFFGPGTRLTVL.

The rearrangement joins TRBV5-1 to TRBJ1-2; the D gene is possibly TRBD1 (5 bases). Germline CDR1 and CDR2: SGHRS and YFSETQ. This CDR3 spans 14 amino acids. The germline V and J ends were trimmed by 0 bases and 2 bases, with 8 bases remaining between them. The CDR3 reads CASSLGSGNYGYTF. The CDR3 region has the DNA TGCGCCAGCAGCTTGGGTTCAGGGAACTATGGCTACACCTTC.

This clone was seen only once. For the CDR3, the DNA is TGTGCCAGCTCAGATGGACAGAGGAACACTGAAGCTTTCTTT. Residues: CASSDGQRNTEAFF. The chain couples TRBV18 to TRBJ1-1, with a possible D match to TRBD1 (6 bases). V was pared by 5 bases and J by 1 base, with 11 bases between. Germline V lookup: CDR1 KGHSH, CDR2 LQKENI. CDR3 length: 14 amino acids.

The rearrangement joins TRBV6-5 to TRBJ1-5; 8 bases fit TRBD1. CDR1 is MNHEY and CDR2 is SVGAGI in the germline V gene. Germline trimming cut 1 base from V and 5 bases from J; bases unmatched to any gene: 1. The CDR3 loop spans 14 amino acids. CDR3 region: CASSYLTGDQPQHF. DNA of the CDR3: TGTGCCAGCAGTTACTTGACAGGGGATCAGCCCCAGCATTTT.